The 17 T cell receptor beta chains below come from one sample, sequenced in a study of vaccination and CD4 T cells after COVID-19. Cultured CD4+ T-cell DNA underwent Oncomine TCR Beta short-read sequencing. Each CDR3 protein gets one entry after TCRdb re-called the PCR reads with MiXCR. The table lists about 16,000 distinct CDR3 sequences, roughly 63% of them singletons, with around 12% in the top ten. These receptors have no identified antigens. Treatment of the sample: roughly ten-day PBMC culture with coronavirus spike peptide pools or control peptides (ViraFEST assay). The sequenced sample was CD4+ T cells from blood, cultured in vitro. The receptor source for this set is a human donor who had recovered from COVID-19.

The gene calls are TRBV5-8 and TRBJ2-5; either TRBD1 or TRBD2 may fit D (6 bases each). CDR1 and CDR2 (germline): SGHTS, YDEGEE. The CDR3 covers 16 residues. V lost 4 bases and J lost 5, with 21 bases in between. CDR3 in DNA: TGTGCCAGCAGCAGGACGGGAGCCACCACAGGGGAGACCCAGTACTTC. Translation: CASSRTGATTGETQYF.

The rearrangement joins TRBV20-1 to TRBJ1-2, with D perhaps TRBD1 (6 bases). The V end was cut by 3 bases, the J end by 13 bases, with 24 bases between. From germline, CDR1 is DFQATT and CDR2 SNEGSKA (reference sequence). This CDR3 spans 14 amino acids. CDR3 protein: CSARARQVVGPLTF. The CDR3, as DNA: TGCAGTGCTAGGGCCAGACAGGTTGTTGGCCCTCTCACCTTC.

This chain connects TRBV9 to TRBJ2-3, with D unresolved. This CDR3 comprises 15 residues. Germline assignment: CDR1 SGDLS and CDR2 YYNGEE. V lost 0 bases, J lost 6 bases, and 14 bases lay in between. The CDR3 reads CASSVDVSEADTQYF. Here the CDR3 DNA reads TGTGCCAGCAGCGTAGATGTCTCAGAGGCGGATACGCAGTATTTT.

There are a few counts of this clonotype. CDR3 sequence reads: CATSDSTVAANYGYTF. The DNA for the CDR3 is TGTGCCACCAGTGATTCAACCGTGGCTGCTAACTATGGCTACACCTTC. This chain uses TRBV24-1 with TRBJ1-2, with D uncertain. Trimming stripped 2 bases from V and 0 bases from J, with 12 bases between. The CDR3 spans 16 residues. Germline V gives CDR1 KGHDR, CDR2 SFDVKD.

The chain combines TRBV6-5 with TRBJ2-3; 8 nucleotides line up with TRBD2. The germline V gene encodes CDR1 MNHEY and CDR2 SVGAGI. The V and J ends lost 2 bases and 2 bases, in that order; junction bases with no gene match: 3. This CDR3 contains 15 residues. In nucleotides, the CDR3 is TGTGCCAGCAGTTACCGCGGGGGGACCACAGATACGCAGTATTTT. Translation: CASSYRGGTTDTQYF.

The chain recombines TRBV20-1 with TRBJ1-5; 7 bases are a match to TRBD1. CDR1 and CDR2 from the germline V gene are DFQATT and SNEGSKA (reference sequence). V lost 6 bases, J lost 3 bases, and 17 bases stayed unmatched. This CDR3 spans 17 amino acids. CDR3 in DNA: TGCAGTGCCCACCACCCTGGGCAGGGGGTAATCAATCAGCCCCAGCATTTT. Residues: CSAHHPGQGVINQPQHF.

The rearrangement links TRBV12-3 or TRBV12-4 to TRBJ1-6; D is perhaps TRBD1 (5 bases). V lost 4 bases and J 7 bases, leaving 11 bases between the germline ends. The CDR3 spans 14 residues. The CDR3 DNA is TGTGCCAGCAGTTGGGGCGTGGGCAATTCACCCCTCCACTTT. Translating gives CASSWGVGNSPLHF.

This clonotype was seen a single time. V is TRBV6-2 or TRBV6-3 and J is TRBJ2-1, with 8 bases lining up with TRBD2. V lost 6 bases and J lost 8; bases outside the gene matches: 15. The CDR3 covers 16 residues. Germline CDR1 is MNHEY and CDR2 is SVGEGT. CDR3 in amino acids: CASRVVRSGSGHEQFF. The CDR3 region has the DNA TGTGCCAGCAGGGTGGTCAGAAGCGGGAGTGGACATGAGCAGTTCTTC.

The rearrangement joins TRBV6-5 to TRBJ2-3; TRBD2 is a possible D gene (6 bases). The CDR3 has 16 amino acids. CDR1 is MNHEY, CDR2 SVGAGI, per germline. V shed 0 bases and J shed 0 bases, with 10 bases lying between them. The CDR3 nucleotides read TGTGCCAGCAGTTACTCGGCGGGGATTAGCACAGATACGCAGTATTTT. This gives the protein CASSYSAGISTDTQYF.

This clonotype showed up just a few times. This rearrangement joins TRBV7-7 to TRBJ2-3; D remains ambiguous. The ends were cut back, 1 base at V and 2 bases at J, with 4 bases in the middle. Germline lookup yields CDR1 SSHAT and CDR2 FNYEAQ (reference sequence). The CDR3 sequence is 13 residues long. The CDR3 DNA follows: TGTGCCAGCAGCTTAGGATACACAGATACGCAGTATTTT. Protein sequence: CASSLGYTDTQYF.

The J gene is TRBJ1-6, the V gene TRBV20-1; possible D gene TRBD1, 5 bases. V shed 5 bases and J shed 2 bases, with 13 bases lying between them. The CDR3 spans 15 residues. Looked up from germline, CDR1 is DFQATT and CDR2 is SNEGSKA (reference sequence). In DNA, the CDR3 is TGCAGTGCTGGGGGGTCCGTGACCTATAATTCACCCCTCCACTTT. This encodes CSAGGSVTYNSPLHF.

In this sample, this clonotype turned up a few times. This chain joins TRBV6-5 and TRBJ1-2; no reliable D call. The CDR3 has 15 amino acids. The germline V gene has CDR1 MNHEY and CDR2 SVGAGI. Deletions cut 0 bases from V and 2 bases from J, with 10 bases between. CDR3 protein: CASSYSGRVNYGYTF. The CDR3, as DNA: TGTGCCAGCAGTTACTCCGGGCGGGTCAACTATGGCTACACCTTC.

The rearrangement uses TRBV7-9 and TRBJ1-5; 9 nucleotides line up with TRBD1. The ends lost 4 bases at V and 3 bases at J; junction bases unmatched: 10. CDR3 size: 17 residues. Looked up from germline, CDR1 is SEHNR and CDR2 is FQNEAQ (reference sequence). CDR3 sequence reads: CASSSDRGTPLNQPQHF. In nucleotides, the CDR3 is TGTGCCAGCAGCTCGGACAGGGGCACCCCCCTCAATCAGCCCCAGCATTTT.

This chain connects TRBV7-9 to TRBJ1-2, with D uncertain. V was pared by 6 bases and J by 2 bases, with 10 bases between. Germline lookup yields CDR1 SEHNR and CDR2 FQNEAQ (reference sequence). The CDR3 totals 13 residues. The chain's CDR3 is CASSFAANYGYTF. CDR3 coding DNA: TGTGCCAGCAGTTTTGCAGCCAACTATGGCTACACCTTC. Variable domain in full (rest from reference TRBV7-9 and TRBJ1-2): DTGVSQNPRHKITKRGQNVTFRCDPISEHNRLYWYRQTLGQGPEFLTYFQNEAQLEKSRLLSDRFSAERPKGSFSTLEIQRTEQGDSAMYLCASSFAANYGYTFGSGTRLTVV.

The table lists this clonotype with a count of one. The chain is built from TRBV24-1 and TRBJ2-2, with D unresolved. Germline loops: CDR1 KGHDR, CDR2 SFDVKD. V was trimmed by 3 bases and J by 4 bases, leaving 11 bases between them. The CDR3 is 15 amino acids. Here the CDR3 DNA reads TGTGCCACCAGTGATACGACCCATTTCACCGGGGAGCTGTTTTTT. It codes for CATSDTTHFTGELFF.

V gene TRBV19 combines with J gene TRBJ2-1; 10 nucleotides align to TRBD2. CDR1 and CDR2 from the germline V gene are LNHDA and SQIVND (reference sequence). This CDR3 contains 16 residues. V trimming: 3 bases; J trimming: 4 bases; junction bases outside the gene matches: 6. The CDR3 is CASSIVGLAAYNEQFF. DNA of the CDR3: TGTGCCAGTAGTATCGTCGGACTAGCGGCATACAATGAGCAGTTCTTC.

The rearrangement uses TRBV27 and TRBJ2-7; TRBD2 agrees at 10 bases. Germline-derived CDR1 and CDR2 are MNHEY and SMNVEV (reference sequence). The CDR3 has 14 residues. Germline trimming cut 10 bases from V and 0 bases from J; bases unmatched to any gene: 6. The CDR3 is CATKTSGRSYEQYF. The CDR3 region has the DNA TGTGCCACCAAGACTAGCGGGCGCTCCTACGAGCAGTACTTC.